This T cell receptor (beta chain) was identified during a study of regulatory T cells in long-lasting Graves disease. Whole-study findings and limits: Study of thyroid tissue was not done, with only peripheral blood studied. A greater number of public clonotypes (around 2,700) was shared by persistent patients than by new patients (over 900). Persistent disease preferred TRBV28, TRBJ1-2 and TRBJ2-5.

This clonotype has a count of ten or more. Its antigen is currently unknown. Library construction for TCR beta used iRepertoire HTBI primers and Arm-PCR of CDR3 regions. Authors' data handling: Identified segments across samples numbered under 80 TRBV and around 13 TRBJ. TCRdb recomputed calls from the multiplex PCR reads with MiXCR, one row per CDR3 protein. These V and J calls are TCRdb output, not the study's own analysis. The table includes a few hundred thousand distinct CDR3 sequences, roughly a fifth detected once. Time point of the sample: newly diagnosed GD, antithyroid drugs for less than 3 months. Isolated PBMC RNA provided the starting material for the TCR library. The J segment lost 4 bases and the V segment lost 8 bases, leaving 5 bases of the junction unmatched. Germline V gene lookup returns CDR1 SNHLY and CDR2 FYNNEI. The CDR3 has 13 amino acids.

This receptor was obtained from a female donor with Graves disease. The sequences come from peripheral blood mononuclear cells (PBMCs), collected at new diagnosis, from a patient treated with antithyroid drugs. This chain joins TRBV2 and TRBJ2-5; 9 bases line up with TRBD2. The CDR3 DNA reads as TGTGCCAGCCTAACTAGCGGGTTAGAGACCCAGTACTTC. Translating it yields CASLTSGLETQYF.